Each of the 11 T cell receptor beta chains below was sequenced from the same sample in a study of blood T cell repertoires in COVID-19. Measured with immunoSEQ multiplex PCR; TCRdb has only the in-frame clones, and not every one. The data contain roughly 250,000 clones, about nine tenths of them singletons. Sequencing used PBMCs or T cells enriched from blood (not recorded which). Every receptor here comes from a woman under 40 with acute COVID-19.

The table lists this clone with a few counts. V usage is TRBV2 and J usage is TRBJ1-5; 11 bases are shared with TRBD1. With V trimmed by 5 bases and J by 6 bases, 6 bases remained unmatched. This CDR3 is built from 15 residues. The germline V gene has CDR1 SNHLY and CDR2 FYNNEI. CDR3: CASSTGTGGIQPQHF. CDR3 DNA sequence: TGTGCCAGCAGTACCGGGACAGGGGGAATTCAGCCCCAGCATTTT.

The rearrangement uses TRBV7-9 and TRBJ2-3; 10 bases match TRBD1. Germline V gene sequence: CDR1 SEHNR, CDR2 FQNEAQ (reference sequence). The CDR3 is made up of 16 amino acids. The J segment lost 1 base and the V segment lost 5 bases, leaving 6 bases of the junction unmatched. CDR3 coding DNA: TGTGCCAGCAGCCCAGGAGGGACAGGGGGCACAGATACGCAGTATTTT. It is translated as CASSPGGTGGTDTQYF.

The chain recombines TRBV27 with TRBJ2-1; the match to TRBD2 covers 15 bases. With V trimmed by 0 bases and J by 12 bases, 6 bases remained unmatched. Per germline, CDR1 MNHEY and CDR2 SMNVEV (reference sequence). There are 16 residues in the CDR3. The CDR3 bases are TGTGCCAGCAGTTTATCGGGACTAGCGGGGGGACAAGGGCAGTTCTTC. Its translation is CASSLSGLAGGQGQFF.

V usage is TRBV5-1 and J usage is TRBJ2-7; 10 bases are shared with TRBD1. The trim removed 2 bases at V and 4 bases at J, leaving 6 bases unmatched. CDR1 SGHRS and CDR2 YFSETQ come from the germline V gene. The CDR3 sequence is 15 residues long. The CDR3 loop reads CASSFGTGAGYEQYF. CDR3 in DNA: TGCGCCAGCAGCTTCGGGACAGGGGCCGGGTACGAGCAGTACTTC.

CDR3 coding DNA: TGCGCCAGCAGCTTGGCAAAAAGGACAGGGAGGGATGGCTACACCTTC. This gives the protein CASSLAKRTGRDGYTF. This sequence joins TRBV5-1 and TRBJ1-2; the match to TRBD1 covers 8 bases. The CDR3 runs to 16 residues. The ends lost 0 bases at V and 6 bases at J; junction bases unmatched: 10. Per germline, CDR1 SGHRS and CDR2 YFSETQ.

The rearrangement links TRBV11-2 to TRBJ2-1, with TRBD2 identical over 8 bases. Trimming took 5 bases from V and 0 from J; bases not matched to a gene: 9. Germline V CDR1 and CDR2: SGHAT, FQNNGV. This CDR3 comprises 17 residues. The CDR3 is CASSRASGSSSYNEQFF. The CDR3 DNA sequence: TGTGCCAGCAGCCGCGCTAGCGGGTCAAGCTCCTACAATGAGCAGTTCTTC. The full variable domain, completed using reference TRBV11-2 and TRBJ2-1, is EAGVAQSPRYKIIEKRQSVAFWCNPISGHATLYWYQQILGQGPKLLIQFQNNGVVDDSQLPKDRFSAERLKGVDSTLKIQPAKLEDSAVYLCASSRASGSSSYNEQFFGPGTRLTVL.

The chain links TRBV27 to TRBJ1-1; TRBD1 matches at 8 bases. The CDR3 has 15 amino acids. Per germline, CDR1 MNHEY and CDR2 SMNVEV (reference sequence). V was pared by 5 bases and J by 10 bases, with 15 bases of the junction left unmatched. CDR3 nucleotide sequence: TGTGCCAGCAGTCATCTACCCACTGGGACAGGTGGAGCTTTCTTT. It is translated as CASSHLPTGTGGAFF.

The chain couples TRBV4-1 to TRBJ2-5; 11 positions match TRBD1. The CDR3 runs to 12 residues. Looked up from germline, CDR1 is MGHRA and CDR2 is YSYEKL. Trimming removed 7 bases from V and 9 bases from J; junction bases left unmatched: 4. The CDR3 loop is CASTGQGGAQYF. CDR3 DNA: TGCGCCAGCACGGGACAGGGGGGGGCCCAGTACTTC.

The chain uses TRBV2 and TRBJ2-1; possibly TRBD1 for D (5 bases). In germline, CDR1 is SNHLY, CDR2 FYNNEI. The CDR3 has 13 residues. V was cut by 1 base and J by 8 bases, with 9 bases left in between. CDR3 in amino acids: CASSEERGDEQFF. The CDR3, as DNA: TGTGCCAGCAGTGAAGAAAGGGGTGATGAGCAGTTCTTC.

As for this clone: Other nucleotide sequences in the sample specify the same CDR3. The chain recombines TRBV5-1 with TRBJ2-7; D call uncertain. Germline loops: CDR1 SGHRS, CDR2 YFSETQ. CDR3 size: 11 residues. V lost 3 bases to trimming and J lost 2 bases, with 3 bases between them. DNA of the CDR3: TGCGCCAGCAGCTCTACCTACGAGCAGTACTTC. It yields the protein CASSSTYEQYF.

The gene calls are TRBV18 and TRBJ1-4, with unresolved D. V lost 2 bases to trimming and J lost 5 bases, with 9 bases between them. In germline, CDR1 is KGHSH, CDR2 LQKENI. The CDR3 has 14 residues. CDR3 region: CASSPESRNEKLFF. The CDR3, as DNA: TGTGCCAGCTCACCAGAGTCGAGAAATGAAAAACTGTTTTTT.